These T cell receptor beta chains were read from a single sample in a study of regulatory T cells in long-lasting Graves disease. TCRdb reanalysed the multiplex PCR reads using MiXCR and keeps one entry per CDR3 protein. The sample contains about 240,000 distinct CDR3 sequences, around 20% of which appear only once. This specimen was peripheral blood mononuclear cells (PBMCs), taken at new diagnosis, from a patient treated with antithyroid drugs. All receptors come from a female donor with Graves disease. CDR3s include the opening cysteine and the closing phenylalanine or tryptophan. The size field is filled for only some rows; it gives once, few, many or a size class.

clone size,V gene,CDR3 protein
many,TRBV2,CASSRKSVNTEAFF
many,TRBV5-5,CASSGGGTDTQYF
many,TRBV3-1,CASSPTGTSGIPPYEQYF
many,TRBV7-8,CASSQQRGSGNTIYF
NA,TRBV5-5,CASRNSIGWDSNTGELFF
many,TRBV20-1,CSARDPSSGTFYNEQFF
many,TRBV7-2,CASSTTGGVPGYTF
NA,TRBV7-2,CASSLLAGGREDTQYF
NA,TRBV5-5,CASSLVQLQIGDTQYF
few,TRBV5-4,CASSSGPNYGYTF
many,TRBV12-3/TRBV12-4,CASSGTEEQYF
NA,TRBV7-2,CASRAFSGADRFF
many,TRBV4-3,CASSQDTNYGRRYSPLHF
many,TRBV11-2,CASSLSSGGAGDTQYF
NA,TRBV6-1,CASSFGLAGALDTQYF
many,TRBV12-3/TRBV12-4,CASSQTGGHTEAFF
many,TRBV6-2/TRBV6-3,CASSYFIAGGTLNEQFF
few,TRBV5-1,CASSSTSGGGIQETQYF
NA,TRBV15,CATSRDRVIQYF
many,TRBV13,CASSDGLPSSYNEQFF
many,TRBV5-6,CASSLSIATNEKLFF
many,TRBV7-2,CASSHSLGVITEAFF
many,TRBV6-5,CASSYREGPLHF
many,TRBV28,CASSIPTDTQYF
many,TRBV2,CASSEGTSGSPIYEQYF
NA,TRBV7-2,CASSPTSGLQETQYF
NA,TRBV29-1,CSVEGRGSETQYF
NA,TRBV4-1,CASSQVAGGGNIQYF
NA,TRBV6-2/TRBV6-3,CASKGAETGAYEQYF
once,TRBV5-1,CASSLSRGANEKLFF
many,TRBV24-1,CATSERDSHTDTQYF
many,TRBV28,CASSLGWYEQYF